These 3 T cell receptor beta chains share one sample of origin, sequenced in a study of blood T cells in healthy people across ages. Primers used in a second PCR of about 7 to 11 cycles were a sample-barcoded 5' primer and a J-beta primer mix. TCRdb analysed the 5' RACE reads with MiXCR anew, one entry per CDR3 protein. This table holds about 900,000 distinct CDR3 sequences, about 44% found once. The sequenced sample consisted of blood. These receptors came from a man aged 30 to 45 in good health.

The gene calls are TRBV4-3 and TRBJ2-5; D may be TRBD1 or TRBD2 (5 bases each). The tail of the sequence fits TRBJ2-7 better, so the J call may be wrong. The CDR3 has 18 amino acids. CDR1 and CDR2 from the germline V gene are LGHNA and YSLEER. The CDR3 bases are TGCGCCAGCAGCCAAGATCAGGCCGGGGTCCAGGGAAGCTACGAGCAGTACTTC. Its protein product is CASSQDQAGVQGSYEQYF.

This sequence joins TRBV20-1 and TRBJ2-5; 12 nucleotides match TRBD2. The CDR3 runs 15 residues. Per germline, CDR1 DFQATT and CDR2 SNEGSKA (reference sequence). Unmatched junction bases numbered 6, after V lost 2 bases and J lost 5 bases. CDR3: CSARRLAGESETQYF. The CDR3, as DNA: TGCAGTGCTAGAAGACTAGCGGGGGAATCGGAGACCCAGTACTTC.

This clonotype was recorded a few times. The CDR3, as DNA: TGTGCCAGCAGTACCCGCGCCAGTGCCTCCTACGAGCAGTACTTC. Amino acid sequence: CASSTRASASYEQYF. The rearrangement uses TRBV12-3 or TRBV12-4 and TRBJ2-7; D is ambiguous. Trimming shortened V by 5 bases and J by 0 bases, and 14 bases separated the two germline ends. CDR3 length: 15 amino acids.